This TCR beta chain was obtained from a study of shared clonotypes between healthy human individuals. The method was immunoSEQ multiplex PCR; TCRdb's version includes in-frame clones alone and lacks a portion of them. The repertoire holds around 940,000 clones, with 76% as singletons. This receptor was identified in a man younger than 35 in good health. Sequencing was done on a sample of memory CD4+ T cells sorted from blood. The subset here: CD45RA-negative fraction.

CDR3 in amino acids: CAMAGQSGTGELFF. In DNA form, the CDR3 reads TGTGCCATGGCGGGCCAGTCGGGCACCGGGGAGCTGTTTTTT. The rearrangement uses TRBV10-3 and TRBJ2-2; tentatively, D is TRBD2 (5 bases). CDR3 length: 14 amino acids. Germline CDR1 is ENHRY and CDR2 is SYGVKD. With 9 bases removed from V and 4 bases from J, the gap between germline ends came to 15 bases.